This T cell receptor (beta chain) was sequenced for a study of T cell repertoires in ileal Crohn's disease. Whole-study findings and limits: Clonal expansions were more frequent in active smokers than non-smokers at surgery. Clonality above 26.8% at surgery always came with endoscopic recurrence.

In germline, CDR1 is SNHLY, CDR2 FYNNEI. This CDR3 comprises 15 residues. Trimming took 5 bases from V and 6 from J, leaving 20 bases between them. As to this clone: Its antigen is as yet unknown.

Produced via immunoSEQ multiplex PCR; TCRdb's table is partial and in-frame only. The table includes more than 15,000 clones, approximately 60% detected once. The sequence was obtained from an adult with Crohn's disease. The sequencing input was ileal tissue. The chain has TRBV2 and TRBJ2-7, with D perhaps TRBD1 (6 bases). The CDR3 is CASSPVGQGQSEQYF. CDR3 bases: TGTGCCAGCAGTCCGGTCGGGCAGGGGCAATCCGAGCAGTACTTC.